This is a list of T cell receptor beta chains from one sample in a study of monozygotic twins with inflammatory bowel disease. TCRdb re-called the 5' RACE reads, yielding one record per CDR3 amino acid sequence without DNA. The sample holds tens of thousands of distinct CDR3 sequences. Sequenced sample: blood. The source is a human donor with ulcerative colitis or Crohn's disease, or a healthy co-twin of an affected twin (not recorded which). Both conserved end residues are part of each CDR3. The order of the fields is J gene, V gene, CDR3 length, CDR3 protein.

J: TRBJ2-1
V: TRBV28
length: 16
CDR3: CASSPLGTGFPNEQFF

J: TRBJ1-2
V: TRBV4-2
length: 14
CDR3: CASRLAGANYGYTF

J: TRBJ1-2
V: TRBV28
length: 16
CDR3: CASSTPPGGGHYGYTF

J: TRBJ1-1
V: TRBV5-1
length: 14
CDR3: CASSLEADNTEAFF

J: TRBJ2-1
V: TRBV20-1
length: 18
CDR3: CSARDRPPGLAVPNEQFF

J: TRBJ2-1
V: TRBV5-1
length: 15
CDR3: CASSPRTSGRDEQFF

J: TRBJ1-4
V: TRBV30
length: 14
CDR3: CAWMQDSPNEKLFF

J: TRBJ2-1
V: TRBV29-1
length: 13
CDR3: CSARQGGVNEQFF

J: TRBJ1-1
V: TRBV7-9
length: 16
CDR3: CASSLVGTGVNTEAFF

J: TRBJ2-7
V: TRBV10-3
length: 11
CDR3: CAIRQNYEQYF

J: TRBJ2-3
V: TRBV5-1
length: 13
CDR3: CATQEGRDDTQYF

J: TRBJ2-3
V: TRBV5-1
length: 17
CDR3: CASSLGFNRRGTDTQYF

J: TRBJ1-5
V: TRBV7-2
length: 16
CDR3: CASSPRGIASNQPQHF

J: TRBJ2-3
V: TRBV20-1
length: 14
CDR3: CSAREGQGTDTQYF

J: TRBJ2-2
V: TRBV4-1
length: 16
CDR3: CASSPGISRDTGELFF

J: TRBJ2-1
V: TRBV24-1
length: 17
CDR3: CATSGRLAGGQGDEQFF

J: TRBJ1-6
V: TRBV6-1
length: 14
CDR3: CASNAQGLSSPLHF

J: TRBJ1-6
V: TRBV28
length: 16
CDR3: CASSKGTGILNSPLHF

J: TRBJ2-2
V: TRBV5-6
length: 15
CDR3: CASSSGLMNTGELFF

J: TRBJ2-2
V: TRBV9
length: 17
CDR3: CASSVGVGGTNTGELFF

J: TRBJ2-7
V: TRBV10-3
length: 13
CDR3: CAVRLAENYEQYF

J: TRBJ1-6
V: TRBV10-3
length: 16
CDR3: CAISEGQGTQGSPLHF

J: TRBJ2-5
V: TRBV2
length: 13
CDR3: CASMGGLQETQYF

J: TRBJ1-1
V: TRBV7-2
length: 14
CDR3: CASNPDRGGTEAFF

J: TRBJ2-5
V: TRBV7-2
length: 17
CDR3: CASSDYGTSGGEETQYF

J: TRBJ1-2
V: TRBV9
length: 13
CDR3: CASSAPGVGGYTF

J: TRBJ1-2
V: TRBV7-8
length: 15
CDR3: CASSGIKDSNYGYTF

J: TRBJ2-2
V: TRBV6-2/TRBV6-3
length: 14
CDR3: CASSFSENTGELFF

J: TRBJ2-1
V: TRBV7-2
length: 16
CDR3: CASSLAGLSSYNEQFF

J: TRBJ1-5
V: TRBV6-1
length: 13
CDR3: CASSEQYNQPQHF

J: TRBJ1-1
V: TRBV29-1
length: 13
CDR3: CSVRDSLNTEAFF

J: TRBJ2-7
V: TRBV5-8
length: 12
CDR3: CASSLARVEQYF

J: TRBJ1-5
V: TRBV7-2
length: 15
CDR3: CASSPGVSSRQPQHF

J: TRBJ1-1
V: TRBV6-5
length: 13
CDR3: CASSPTVNTEAFF

J: TRBJ1-3
V: TRBV5-6
length: 15
CDR3: CASSRTAVSGNTIYF

J: TRBJ2-1
V: TRBV7-9
length: 15
CDR3: CASSLVGIADNEQFF

J: TRBJ2-1
V: TRBV27
length: 14
CDR3: CASSAGSSYNEQFF

J: TRBJ2-1
V: TRBV25-1
length: 15
CDR3: CASSLIGGSYNEQFF

J: TRBJ2-3
V: TRBV2
length: 16
CDR3: CASSLRTSGGTDTQYF

J: TRBJ2-3
V: TRBV20-1
length: 12
CDR3: CSVGDLTDTQYF

J: TRBJ1-5
V: TRBV12-3/TRBV12-4
length: 14
CDR3: CASSLRQGYQPQHF

J: TRBJ1-6
V: TRBV30
length: 15
CDR3: CAWSRGQSEFSPLHF

J: TRBJ2-3
V: TRBV3-1
length: 15
CDR3: CASSQLGGHTDTQYF

J: TRBJ1-4
V: TRBV6-1
length: 11
CDR3: CARTPTGGLFF

J: TRBJ2-2
V: TRBV20-1
length: 14
CDR3: CSARKDRGTGELFF

J: TRBJ2-5
V: TRBV4-1
length: 15
CDR3: CASSQDQAGQETQYF

J: TRBJ2-3
V: TRBV29-1
length: 12
CDR3: CSVISYMDTQYF

J: TRBJ2-2
V: TRBV15
length: 16
CDR3: CATQSGSKRGTGELFF

J: TRBJ2-4
V: TRBV20-1
length: 14
CDR3: CSARDRRGGNMQYF

J: TRBJ1-5
V: TRBV6-1
length: 15
CDR3: CASRPTGASNQPQHF

J: TRBJ1-2
V: TRBV5-4
length: 14
CDR3: CASTEQGQNCGYTF

J: TRBJ2-5
V: TRBV7-9
length: 15
CDR3: CASSLAQQVRETQYF

J: TRBJ1-2
V: TRBV28
length: 15
CDR3: CASSLARTALYGYTF

J: TRBJ2-7
V: TRBV28
length: 19
CDR3: CASSLLCGGPAGGYCEQYF